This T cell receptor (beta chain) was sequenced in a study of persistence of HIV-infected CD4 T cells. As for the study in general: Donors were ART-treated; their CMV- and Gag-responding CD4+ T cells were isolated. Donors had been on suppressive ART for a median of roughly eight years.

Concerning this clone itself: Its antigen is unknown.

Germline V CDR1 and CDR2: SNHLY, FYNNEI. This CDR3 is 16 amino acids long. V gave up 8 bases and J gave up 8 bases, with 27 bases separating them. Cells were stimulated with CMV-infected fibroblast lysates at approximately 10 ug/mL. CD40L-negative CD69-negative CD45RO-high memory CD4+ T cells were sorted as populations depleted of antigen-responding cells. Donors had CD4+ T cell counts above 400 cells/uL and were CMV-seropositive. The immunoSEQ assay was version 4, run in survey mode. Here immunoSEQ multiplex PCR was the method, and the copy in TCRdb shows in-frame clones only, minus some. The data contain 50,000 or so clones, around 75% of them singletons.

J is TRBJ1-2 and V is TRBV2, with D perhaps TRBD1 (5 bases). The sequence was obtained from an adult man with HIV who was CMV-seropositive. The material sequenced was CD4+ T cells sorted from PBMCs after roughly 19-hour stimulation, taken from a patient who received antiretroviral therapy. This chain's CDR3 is CASVRGSGRISAGYTF. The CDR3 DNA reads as TGTGCCAGCGTTCGGGGCAGCGGTAGGATCTCAGCGGGCTACACCTTC.